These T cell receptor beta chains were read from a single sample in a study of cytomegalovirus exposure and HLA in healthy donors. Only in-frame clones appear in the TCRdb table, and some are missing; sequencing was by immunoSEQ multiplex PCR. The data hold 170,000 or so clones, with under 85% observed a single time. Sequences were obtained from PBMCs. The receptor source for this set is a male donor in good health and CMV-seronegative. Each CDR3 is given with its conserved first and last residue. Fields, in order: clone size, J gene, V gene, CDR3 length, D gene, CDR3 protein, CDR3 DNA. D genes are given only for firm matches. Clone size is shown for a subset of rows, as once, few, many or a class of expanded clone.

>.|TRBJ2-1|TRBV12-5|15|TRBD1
CASGYGTGVNNEQFF
TGTGCTAGTGGTTATGGGACAGGGGTCAACAATGAGCAGTTCTTC
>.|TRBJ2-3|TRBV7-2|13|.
CASSLGTGDTQYF
TGTGCCAGCAGCTTAGGTACTGGTGATACGCAGTATTTT
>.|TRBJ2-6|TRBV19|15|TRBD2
CASNRAGVGANVLTF
TGTGCCAGTAATCGTGCGGGGGTAGGGGCCAACGTCCTGACTTTC
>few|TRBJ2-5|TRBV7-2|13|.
CASSVMGLREQYF
TGTGCCAGCAGCGTAATGGGACTCAGAGAGCAGTACTTC
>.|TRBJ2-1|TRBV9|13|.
CASSSRQNNEQFF
TGTGCCAGCAGCTCTCGACAGAACAATGAGCAGTTCTTC
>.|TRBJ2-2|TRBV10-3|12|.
CAISQNTGELFF
TGTGCCATCAGCCAGAACACCGGGGAGCTGTTTTTT
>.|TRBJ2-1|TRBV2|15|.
CASSLPGAGIDEQFF
TGTGCCAGCAGCCTCCCGGGAGCGGGCATCGATGAGCAGTTCTTC
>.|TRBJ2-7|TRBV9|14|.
CASSVDQGPYEQYF
TGTGCCAGCAGCGTAGATCAGGGCCCCTACGAGCAGTACTTC
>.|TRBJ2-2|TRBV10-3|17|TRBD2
CAIRDGLAGGNTGELFF
TGTGCCATCAGGGATGGACTAGCGGGAGGCAACACCGGGGAGCTGTTTTTT
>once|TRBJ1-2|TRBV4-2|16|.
CASSQDRITANYGYTF
TGTGCCAGCAGCCAAGATCGAATTACAGCTAACTATGGCTACACCTTC
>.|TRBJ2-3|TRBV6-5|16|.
CASSFPLASGTDTQYF
TGTGCCAGCAGTTTCCCACTAGCTTCTGGCACAGATACGCAGTATTTT
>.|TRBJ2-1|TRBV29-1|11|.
CSVASYNEQFF
TGCAGCGTTGCTTCCTACAATGAGCAGTTCTTC
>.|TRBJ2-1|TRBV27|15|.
CASSLSIPVYNEQFF
TGTGCCAGCAGTTTATCCATACCGGTCTACAATGAGCAGTTCTTC
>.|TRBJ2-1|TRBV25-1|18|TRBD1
CASTGGQGALSKYNEQFF
TGTGCCAGCACTGGGGGGCAGGGGGCCCTCTCTAAATACAATGAGCAGTTCTTC
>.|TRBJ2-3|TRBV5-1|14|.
CASRIEQRPDTQYF
TGCGCCAGCAGAATTGAGCAGCGCCCAGATACGCAGTATTTT
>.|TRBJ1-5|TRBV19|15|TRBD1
CASSTGQSSNQPQHF
TGTGCCAGTAGTACGGGACAGAGTAGCAATCAGCCCCAGCATTTT
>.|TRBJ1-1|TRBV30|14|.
CAWSIKGVRLEAFF
TGTGCCTGGAGTATTAAAGGGGTTCGTCTTGAAGCTTTCTTT
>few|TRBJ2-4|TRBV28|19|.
CASSVAPGDTRLAKNIQYF
TGTGCCAGCAGTGTGGCCCCGGGAGACACTCGATTAGCCAAAAACATTCAGTACTTC
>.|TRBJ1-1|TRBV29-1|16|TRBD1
CSVRPRQGTGKTEAFF
TGCAGCGTCCGACCTCGACAGGGAACGGGAAAAACTGAAGCTTTCTTT
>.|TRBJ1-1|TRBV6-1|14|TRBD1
CASSFSTGKTEAFF
TGTGCCAGCAGTTTCTCGACAGGGAAGACTGAAGCTTTCTTT
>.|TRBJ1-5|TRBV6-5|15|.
CASSYSGRHSQPQHF
TGTGCCAGCAGTTACTCTGGCAGGCACAGTCAGCCCCAGCATTTT
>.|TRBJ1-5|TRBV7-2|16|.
CASSSSASRGNQPQHF
TGTGCCAGCAGCTCCTCGGCCTCGAGGGGCAATCAGCCCCAGCATTTT
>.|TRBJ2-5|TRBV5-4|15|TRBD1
CASSLAQGIRETQYF
TGTGCCAGCAGCTTGGCACAGGGGATTAGGGAGACCCAGTACTTC
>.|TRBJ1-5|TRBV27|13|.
CASSRRGNQPQHF
TGTGCCAGCAGTAGGAGGGGCAATCAGCCCCAGCATTTT
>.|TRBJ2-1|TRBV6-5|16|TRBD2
CASSYSALAGPSEQFF
TGTGCCAGCAGTTACTCGGCGCTAGCGGGGCCAAGTGAGCAGTTCTTC
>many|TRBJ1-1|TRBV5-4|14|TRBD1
CASSSYRGPTEAFF
TGTGCCAGCAGCTCGTACAGGGGGCCCACTGAAGCTTTCTTT
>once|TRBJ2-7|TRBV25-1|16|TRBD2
CASSDSLAGEIYEQYF
TGTGCCAGCAGCGACTCACTAGCGGGTGAGATCTACGAGCAGTACTTC
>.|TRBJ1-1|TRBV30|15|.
CAWSVGGGGQAEAFF
TGTGCCTGGAGTGTTGGTGGCGGGGGGCAAGCTGAAGCTTTCTTT
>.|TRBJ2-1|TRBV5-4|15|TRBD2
CAAARTSGGYNEQFF
TGTGCCGCCGCTAGGACTAGCGGGGGGTACAATGAGCAGTTCTTC
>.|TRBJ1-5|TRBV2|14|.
CASTLQGSGQPQHF
TGTGCCAGCACCCTACAGGGATCGGGTCAGCCCCAGCATTTT
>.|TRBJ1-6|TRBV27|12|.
CASKNSNSPLHF
TGTGCCAGCAAAAACAGCAATTCACCCCTCCACTTT
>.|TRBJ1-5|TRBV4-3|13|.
CASSRRPGQPQHF
TGCGCCAGCAGCCGGAGGCCGGGTCAGCCCCAGCATTTT
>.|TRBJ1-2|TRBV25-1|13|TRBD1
CASTSQGAGGYTF
TGTGCCAGCACTTCCCAGGGGGCCGGGGGCTACACCTTC
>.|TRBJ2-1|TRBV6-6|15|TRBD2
CASSYEVAGYNEQFF
TGTGCCAGCAGTTACGAGGTAGCGGGTTACAATGAGCAGTTCTTC
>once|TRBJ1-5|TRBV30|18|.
CAWSVGGGVFGVNQPQHF
TGTGCCTGGAGTGTAGGAGGCGGGGTCTTCGGGGTCAATCAGCCCCAGCATTTT
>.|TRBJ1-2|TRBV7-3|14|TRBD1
CASSSTGGVGGYTF
TGTGCCAGCAGCTCGACAGGGGGGGTTGGTGGCTACACCTTC
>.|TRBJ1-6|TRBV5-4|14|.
CASSLGGGSSPLHF
TGTGCCAGCAGCTTGGGAGGTGGGAGTTCACCCCTCCACTTT
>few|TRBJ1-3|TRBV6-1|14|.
CASSDIGAGNTIYF
TGTGCCAGCAGTGATATAGGGGCTGGAAACACCATATATTTT
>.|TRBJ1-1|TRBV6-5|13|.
CASSYRRITEAFF
TGTGCCAGCAGTTACCGGCGGATCACTGAAGCTTTCTTT
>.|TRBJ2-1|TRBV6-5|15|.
CASSYSPLEDDEQFF
TGTGCCAGCAGTTACTCTCCGTTGGAGGACGATGAGCAGTTCTTC
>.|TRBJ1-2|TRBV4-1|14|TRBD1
CASSQWTGGYGYTF
TGCGCCAGCAGCCAATGGACAGGGGGCTATGGCTACACCTTC
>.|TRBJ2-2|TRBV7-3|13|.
CASSPREAGELFF
TGTGCCAGCAGCCCTCGGGAAGCCGGGGAGCTGTTTTTT
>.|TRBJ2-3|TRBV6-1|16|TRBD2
CASSEFSGGGGDTQYF
TGTGCCAGCAGTGAATTCAGCGGGGGAGGGGGAGATACGCAGTATTTT
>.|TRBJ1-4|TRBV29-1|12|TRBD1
CSGGQGTEKLFF
TGCAGCGGGGGACAGGGGACGGAAAAACTGTTTTTT
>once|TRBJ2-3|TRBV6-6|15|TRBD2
CASGPSGRGTDTQYF
TGTGCCAGCGGCCCTAGCGGGAGAGGGACAGATACGCAGTATTTT
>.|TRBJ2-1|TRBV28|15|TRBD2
CASSLEREVDNEQFF
TGTGCCAGCAGTTTAGAGCGGGAGGTTGACAATGAGCAGTTCTTC
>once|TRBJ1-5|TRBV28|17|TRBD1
CASTGGQGPYSNQPQHF
TGTGCCAGCACCGGCGGACAGGGCCCATATAGCAATCAGCCCCAGCATTTT
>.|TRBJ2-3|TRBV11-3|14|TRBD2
CASSRERETDTQYF
TGTGCCAGCAGCCGGGAGCGGGAAACAGATACGCAGTATTTT
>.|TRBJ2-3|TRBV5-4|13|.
CASSSLGTDTQYF
TGTGCCAGCAGCTCTCTCGGCACAGATACGCAGTATTTT